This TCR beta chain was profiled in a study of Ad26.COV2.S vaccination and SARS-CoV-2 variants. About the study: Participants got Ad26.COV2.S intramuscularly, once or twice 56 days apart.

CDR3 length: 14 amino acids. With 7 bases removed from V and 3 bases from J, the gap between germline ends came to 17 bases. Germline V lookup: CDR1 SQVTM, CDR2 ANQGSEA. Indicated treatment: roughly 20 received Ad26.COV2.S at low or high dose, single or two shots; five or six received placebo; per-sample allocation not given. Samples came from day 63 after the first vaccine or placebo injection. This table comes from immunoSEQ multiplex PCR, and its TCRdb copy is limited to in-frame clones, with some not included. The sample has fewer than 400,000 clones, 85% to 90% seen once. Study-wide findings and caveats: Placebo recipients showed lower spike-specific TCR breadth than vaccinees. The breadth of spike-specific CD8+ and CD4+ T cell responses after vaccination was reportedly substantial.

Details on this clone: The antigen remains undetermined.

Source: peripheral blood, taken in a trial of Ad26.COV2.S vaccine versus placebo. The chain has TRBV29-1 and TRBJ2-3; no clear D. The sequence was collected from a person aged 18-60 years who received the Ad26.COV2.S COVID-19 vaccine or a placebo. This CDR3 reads CSERTGLETDTQYF. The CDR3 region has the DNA TGCAGCGAGAGGACCGGATTGGAGACAGATACGCAGTATTTT.